This is a list of T cell receptor beta chains from one sample in a study of blood T cell repertoires in COVID-19. Produced via immunoSEQ multiplex PCR; TCRdb's table is partial and in-frame only. This sample has around 150,000 clones, with roughly three quarters found just once. The material sequenced was peripheral blood. Receptors originate from a man in his forties or fifties with active or convalescent COVID-19. Each CDR3 is given with its conserved first and last residue. Fields, in order: clone size, J gene, D gene, V gene, CDR3 DNA, CDR3 protein. A D gene is named only where the DNA matches it firmly. Size is stated for part of the rows, as once, few or many counts, or as a class when the clone is expanded.

NA,TRBJ2-1,TRBD2,TRBV3-1/TRBV3-2,TGTGCCAGCAGCCAAGGGACTAGCGGCTCCTACAATGAGCAGTTCTTC,CASSQGTSGSYNEQFF
NA,TRBJ2-1,TRBD2,TRBV2,TGTGCCAGCAGGATTCTAGCGGGTGCATACAATGAGCAGTTCTTC,CASRILAGAYNEQFF
NA,TRBJ1-1,TRBD1,TRBV9,TGTGCCAGCAGCCGGACAGGGGTGACTGAAGCTTTCTTT,CASSRTGVTEAFF
NA,TRBJ2-1,TRBD2,TRBV5-1,TGCGCCAGCAGCCTAAGCGGGGCGAGCTCCTACAATGAGCAGTTCTTC,CASSLSGASSYNEQFF
NA,TRBJ2-2,TRBD1,TRBV2,TGTGCCAGCAGTTGGACGACAGGGCCGAACACCGGGGAGCTGTTTTTT,CASSWTTGPNTGELFF
NA,TRBJ2-2,NA,TRBV24-1,TGTGCCACCAGTGATCGCCGGCCTAGCGAGAACACCGGGGAGCTGTTTTTT,CATSDRRPSENTGELFF
NA,TRBJ1-1,TRBD1,TRBV2,TGTGCCAGCAGTGGACAGGGGTTTGGGACTGAAGCTTTCTTT,CASSGQGFGTEAFF
once,TRBJ2-5,TRBD1,TRBV9,TGTGCCAGCAGCGTAGGGGTAAGAGGACAGGTCCTCCAAGAGACCCAGTACTTC,CASSVGVRGQVLQETQYF
NA,TRBJ2-7,NA,TRBV19,TGTGCCAGTAGTATAGTGGAGGAGCAGTACTTC,CASSIVEEQYF
NA,TRBJ2-3,TRBD1,TRBV7-9,TGTGCCAGCAGCTTCGGACAGGGCCCAGATACGCAGTATTTT,CASSFGQGPDTQYF
NA,TRBJ2-3,TRBD2,TRBV5-1,TGCGCCAGCAGCCCAAGTGGTAGCGGGAGGGCCGGGGATACGCAGTATTTT,CASSPSGSGRAGDTQYF
NA,TRBJ1-4,NA,TRBV7-2,TGTGCCAGCAGCTTAACTTCGGTGGATGAAAAACTGTTTTTT,CASSLTSVDEKLFF
once,TRBJ2-7,TRBD2,TRBV7-2,TGTGCCAGCAGCTTGCGGGAGGGGGCCTACGAGCAGTACTTC,CASSLREGAYEQYF
NA,TRBJ2-3,TRBD1,TRBV7-2,TGTGCCAGCAGCGGCACCGGGACAGGGGTTGTAAGAGATACGCAGTATTTT,CASSGTGTGVVRDTQYF
NA,TRBJ2-7,TRBD2,TRBV5-1,TGCGCCAGCAGCTTGGACCCAGCGGGGGAGGAGCAGTACTTC,CASSLDPAGEEQYF
NA,TRBJ2-5,NA,TRBV3-1/TRBV3-2,TGTGCCAGCAGCCTACCATTGGCCAGGTACCAAGAGACCCAGTACTTC,CASSLPLARYQETQYF
NA,TRBJ2-7,TRBD2,TRBV7-9,TGTGCCAGCAAAGCAGCGGGAGGCAACTCCTACGAGCGGTACTTC,CASKAAGGNSYERYF
NA,TRBJ1-4,NA,TRBV29-1,TGCAGCGTTGAAGATTCCGAGGGAGTTAATGAAAAACTGTTTTTT,CSVEDSEGVNEKLFF
NA,TRBJ2-7,NA,TRBV19,TGTGCCAGTAGTATAGGCCCCAGATCCTACGAGCAGTACTTC,CASSIGPRSYEQYF
NA,TRBJ2-1,TRBD2,TRBV6-2/TRBV6-3,TGTGCCAGCAGTCTCCTCCTGACTAGCGGGAGTAAGGGGAATGAGCAGTTCTTC,CASSLLLTSGSKGNEQFF